In this sample, the clone carrying this T cell receptor (beta chain) turned up once. The entry originates in a study of T cell changes during pregnancy in multiple sclerosis. The CDR3 has 15 amino acids. Germline V gene data show CDR1 as SGHTA and CDR2 as FQGNSA. Trimming took 3 bases from V and 3 from J; bases not matched to a gene: 2. TCRdb keeps only in-frame clones here, not all; method: immunoSEQ multiplex PCR. This sample carries 45,000 to 55,000 clones, around 90% of them seen once, and the ten largest clones take around 1.2%. The rearrangement links TRBV7-2 to TRBJ2-1; TRBD2 matches at 10 bases. This specimen was CD4+ T cells from peripheral blood mononuclear cells, taken in the second trimester of pregnancy. The sequence was obtained from a female donor with multiple sclerosis, enrolled in a pregnancy study. The CDR3 sequence: CASSLVAGGYNEQFF. The CDR3 nucleotides read TGTGCCAGCAGCTTGGTAGCGGGAGGCTACAATGAGCAGTTCTTC.